The rows below give T cell receptor beta chains drawn from one sample of a study of early T cells in non-severe SARS-CoV-2 infection. TCRdb reprocessed the 5' RACE reads via MiXCR and lists one record per CDR3 protein. The sample carries 30,000 to 40,000 distinct CDR3 sequences, 5.7% recorded once. Sequenced input: whole blood. The receptor source for this set is an adult who was a healthcare worker with PCR-confirmed SARS-CoV-2 infection or an uninfected control (not recorded which). The CDR3 runs from the conserved cysteine through the conserved F or W. Fields, in order: V gene, clone size, J gene, D gene, CDR3 DNA, CDR3 protein. A D gene is named only where the DNA matches it firmly. A clone size is listed for some rows: how often the clone was seen (once, few, many), or a class if it is expanded.

v_call: TRBV29-1; clone_size: many; j_call: TRBJ2-1; d_call: TRBD2; cdr3_nt: TGCAGCGTTGAAGGAATAGCGGGAGTAGAAGATGAGCAGTTCTTC; cdr3_aa: CSVEGIAGVEDEQFF
v_call: TRBV10-3; clone_size: many; j_call: TRBJ2-7; d_call: .; cdr3_nt: TGTGCCACCACTGGTAGATCGTTCGTGGAAGACGAGCAGTACTTC; cdr3_aa: CATTGRSFVEDEQYF
v_call: TRBV9; clone_size: .; j_call: TRBJ2-2; d_call: .; cdr3_nt: TGTGCCAGCAGCCAGTGGTCCGGGGAGCTGTTTTTT; cdr3_aa: CASSQWSGELFF
v_call: TRBV14; clone_size: many; j_call: TRBJ2-1; d_call: .; cdr3_nt: TGTGCCAGCAGCCAAGGGGGAGCAGGACGGCGTCAGTTCTTC; cdr3_aa: CASSQGGAGRRQFF
v_call: TRBV5-1; clone_size: few; j_call: TRBJ1-2; d_call: TRBD1; cdr3_nt: TGCGCCAGCAGCAACGGACAGGGACTAAACTATGGCTACACCTTC; cdr3_aa: CASSNGQGLNYGYTF
v_call: TRBV28; clone_size: .; j_call: TRBJ1-1; d_call: .; cdr3_nt: TGTGCCAGCAGTTCGAACACTGAAGCTTTCTTT; cdr3_aa: CASSSNTEAFF
v_call: TRBV2; clone_size: many; j_call: TRBJ1-2; d_call: .; cdr3_nt: TGTGCCAGCAGGCCGGACAGACCTAACTATGGCTACACCTTC; cdr3_aa: CASRPDRPNYGYTF
v_call: TRBV2; clone_size: few; j_call: TRBJ1-5; d_call: TRBD1; cdr3_nt: TGTGCCAGCAGTGATAAGGGGGCTTTGCCCCAGCATTTT; cdr3_aa: CASSDKGALPQHF
v_call: TRBV7-8; clone_size: many; j_call: TRBJ2-3; d_call: .; cdr3_nt: TGTGCCAGCAGCCCCCCCGGGACTCCGGCAGATACGCAGTATTTT; cdr3_aa: CASSPPGTPADTQYF
v_call: TRBV7-2; clone_size: many; j_call: TRBJ2-6; d_call: .; cdr3_nt: TGTGCCAGCAGCTTAGGGCAGGGGGGCCAAAACGTCCTGACTTTC; cdr3_aa: CASSLGQGGQNVLTF
v_call: TRBV6-6; clone_size: few; j_call: TRBJ2-2; d_call: TRBD2; cdr3_nt: TGTGCCAGCAACCGCGGGAGGGCCGGGGAGCTGTTTTTT; cdr3_aa: CASNRGRAGELFF
v_call: TRBV25-1; clone_size: many; j_call: TRBJ2-7; d_call: TRBD1; cdr3_nt: TGTGCCAGCAGTGAACCGGGACAGGGGGCGTCTGCCGAGCAGTACTTC; cdr3_aa: CASSEPGQGASAEQYF
v_call: TRBV11-2; clone_size: many; j_call: TRBJ2-5; d_call: .; cdr3_nt: TGTGCCAGCTCTCGGCAACTCCAAGAGACCCAGTACTTC; cdr3_aa: CASSRQLQETQYF
v_call: TRBV30; clone_size: many; j_call: TRBJ2-4; d_call: TRBD2; cdr3_nt: TGTGCCTGGAGCCAAGGACCGAGAGCGGGAGGACTAGCCAAAAACATTCAGTACTTC; cdr3_aa: CAWSQGPRAGGLAKNIQYF
v_call: TRBV5-1; clone_size: few; j_call: TRBJ1-1; d_call: .; cdr3_nt: TGCGCCAGCAGCTCCACAGGGAGCCTCATGAACACTGAAGCTTTCTTT; cdr3_aa: CASSSTGSLMNTEAFF
v_call: TRBV6-2/TRBV6-3; clone_size: many; j_call: TRBJ2-1; d_call: TRBD2; cdr3_nt: TGTGCCAGCACGGCGGGAGGGGCGGTAAATGAGCAGTTCTTC; cdr3_aa: CASTAGGAVNEQFF